A selection of T cell receptor beta chains follows, all from one sample in a study of blood T cell repertoires in COVID-19. Sequenced by immunoSEQ multiplex PCR; TCRdb stores in-frame clones only, minus some. There are a few hundred thousand clones in the sample; about nine tenths occur only once, and more than 1.5% lies in the top ten. Sequences were obtained from PBMCs or T cells enriched from blood (not recorded which). The receptors here all came from a man aged 40-49 years who had recovered from COVID-19. Both conserved end residues are part of each CDR3. The D gene is left open where the match is weak. A row's size may be missing; if present it is once, few, many or a size class.

- - TRBJ1-1 TRBV15 CATSRDLWDKLLAVNTEAFF TGTGCCACCAGCAGAGATCTTTGGGACAAGTTGCTAGCAGTGAACACTGAAGCTTTCTTT
- TRBD1 TRBJ2-5 TRBV5-1 CASRLSGTGHQETQYF TGCGCCAGCAGGCTCTCCGGGACAGGGCATCAAGAGACCCAGTACTTC
- - TRBJ1-2 TRBV9 CASSVAGDQDYGYTF TGTGCCAGCAGCGTAGCGGGGGATCAGGACTATGGCTACACCTTC
- TRBD1 TRBJ1-2 TRBV29-1 CSFAQGANYGYTF TGCAGCTTCGCGCAGGGGGCCAACTATGGCTACACCTTC
- - TRBJ1-2 TRBV27 CASSFEGNYGYTF TGTGCCAGCAGTTTTGAGGGAAACTATGGCTACACCTTC
- - TRBJ1-1 TRBV6-4 CASSPGGGFDEAFF TGTGCCAGCAGCCCCGGGGGGGGATTTGATGAAGCTTTCTTT
- TRBD1 TRBJ2-1 TRBV27 CASSPQGYTSYNEQFF TGTGCCAGCAGTCCACAGGGGTATACGTCCTACAATGAGCAGTTCTTC
- TRBD2 TRBJ2-3 TRBV19 CASSPRSGRVPDTQYF TGTGCCAGTAGTCCACGCAGCGGGAGGGTCCCAGATACGCAGTATTTT
- TRBD2 TRBJ2-7 TRBV11-2 CASSMGTSGMYEQYF TGTGCCAGCAGCATGGGGACTAGCGGTATGTACGAGCAGTACTTC
- TRBD1 TRBJ2-7 TRBV2 CASDGDRAYEQYF TGTGCCAGCGATGGGGACAGAGCCTACGAGCAGTACTTC
- - TRBJ1-1 TRBV7-3 CASREGVNTEAFF TGTGCCAGTAGGGAGGGGGTGAACACTGAAGCTTTCTTT
once - TRBJ1-2 TRBV27 CASSPRTGGADGNYGYTF TGTGCCAGCAGTCCCCGCACGGGGGGCGCGGATGGTAACTATGGCTACACCTTC
few TRBD1 TRBJ2-7 TRBV5-4 CASSFGRTGVGEQYF TGTGCCAGCAGCTTCGGGAGGACAGGGGTCGGCGAGCAGTACTTC
- - TRBJ1-5 TRBV3-1/TRBV3-2 CASNSRRACNQPQHF TGTGCCAGCAACTCGCGCAGGGCCTGCAATCAGCCCCAGCATTTT
once - TRBJ1-1 TRBV29-1 CSVGSFTQGKNTEAFF TGCAGCGTTGGTTCCTTCACACAGGGTAAAAACACTGAAGCTTTCTTT
- TRBD1 TRBJ1-2 TRBV7-9 CASRDRFRYGYTF TGTGCCAGCAGGGACAGGTTCCGATATGGCTACACCTTC
- TRBD2 TRBJ2-5 TRBV7-2 CASSSRGGRETQYF TGTGCCAGCAGCTCACGGGGAGGGCGGGAGACCCAGTACTTC